This T cell receptor (beta chain) was observed in a study of T-cell memory formation after mild COVID-19. This clonotype came up a few times. Its antigen is unknown. Via MiXCR, TCRdb re-called the 5' RACE reads, giving one row per CDR3 protein. The sample lists 470,000 or so distinct CDR3 sequences; approximately 25% were seen once. General study findings and limits: Researchers report contracting CD4+ clones mostly in CM and EM, with CD8+ clones in EMRA. Nothing confirmed that second-wave clones peaking on day 37 were specific for SARS-CoV-2. Clones that contracted from day 15 to 85 were balanced CD4/CD8, while later expanders leaned CD4+. Detection of some responders pre-infection suggested pre-existing cross-reactive memory T cells participated.

The clonotype was recovered from an adult woman who had mild COVID-19 (a few samples of this study predate the infection). Cell type and time point are not known. The sequenced sample was PBMCs or a T cell subset sorted from them (not recorded which).

For the CDR3, the DNA is TGTGCCAGCAGCCACGCTTTGGGCGGGGAGAACACCGGGGAGCTGTTTTTT. Residues: CASSHALGGENTGELFF. This chain connects TRBV7-9 to TRBJ2-2, with D tentatively TRBD2 (6 bases). Trimming cost V 5 bases and J 1 base, with 17 bases left between them. CDR1 is SEHNR and CDR2 is FQNEAQ in the germline V gene (reference sequence). The CDR3 contains 17 residues.